This record concerns one T cell receptor (beta chain) sequence. Its antigen is currently unknown. This entry is derived from a study of cytomegalovirus exposure and HLA in healthy donors. Turning to the study itself: Of some 360 genotyped donors, roughly 81% clustered with self-reported Caucasian donors.

Study-wide results and limits: In vitro assays verified that three CMV-associated chains recognized CMV antigens specifically.

It was with 60 Vbeta and 13 Jbeta primers that the PCR ran. This table comes from immunoSEQ multiplex PCR, and its TCRdb copy is limited to in-frame clones, with some not included. This sample has some 200,000 clones, with 70% found just once. Germline CDR1 is LNHDA and CDR2 is SQIVND (reference sequence). Germline trimming cut 5 bases from V and 6 bases from J; bases unmatched to any gene: 6. The CDR3 runs to 14 residues. The sample comprised PBMCs. The sequence derives from a man aged 40-55 years in good health and CMV-seropositive. The V and J genes are TRBV19 and TRBJ2-1, with 8 bases fitting TRBD2. CDR3 bases: TGTGCCAGTAGTCAACCTACTAGCGGCAATGAGCAGTTCTTC. It codes for CASSQPTSGNEQFF.